This is a list of T cell receptor beta chains from one sample in a study of control samples from healthy donors and cancer patients. Using immunoSEQ multiplex PCR, the repertoire was profiled, and TCRdb retains in-frame clones only, with some absent. Of about 130,000 clones detected, roughly 92% appear once; the ten largest clones hold around 0.52%. Specimen: PBMCs. Receptors were obtained from an elderly man with head and neck cancer. Each CDR3 is given with its conserved first and last residue. Only part of the rows carry a size: once, few, many, or a class if the clone is expanded.

J gene | CDR3 length | V gene | clone size | CDR3 protein
TRBJ1-2 | 13 | TRBV29-1 | . | CSVDRGRGYGYTF
TRBJ1-2 | 11 | TRBV7-9 | . | CASSLEVGYTF
TRBJ2-3 | 16 | TRBV11-3 | . | CASSQTGTGITDTQYF
TRBJ2-7 | 14 | TRBV9 | . | CASSLSPSSYEQYF
TRBJ1-2 | 15 | TRBV27 | . | CASSLLSRPIYGYTF
TRBJ2-7 | 13 | TRBV7-2 | . | CASSLAKVYEQYF
TRBJ2-3 | 18 | TRBV14 | . | CASSRSNLLLLGTDTQYF
TRBJ2-5 | 13 | TRBV9 | . | CASSVGSFETQYF
TRBJ2-7 | 13 | TRBV5-4 | . | CASSQDRSWEQYF
TRBJ2-7 | 14 | TRBV5-1 | . | CASSSGTGNGGQYF
TRBJ1-1 | 13 | TRBV9 | . | CASSVVLNTEAFF
TRBJ1-1 | 14 | TRBV18 | . | CASSPGRMNTEAFF
TRBJ1-2 | 15 | TRBV5-4 | . | CASSFDRELGYGYTF
TRBJ1-1 | 12 | TRBV12-3/TRBV12-4 | . | CASTRGIPEAFF
TRBJ2-2 | 13 | TRBV6-5 | once | CATFSLPRGELFF
TRBJ2-7 | 13 | TRBV28 | . | CASSLGQSYEQYF
TRBJ1-6 | 12 | TRBV10-3 | . | CAIRGGNSPLHF
TRBJ1-3 | 17 | TRBV30 | . | CAWSVDGVSSSGNTIYF
TRBJ1-2 | 13 | TRBV6-5 | . | CASRLDRNYGYTF
TRBJ2-5 | 12 | TRBV24-1 | . | CATSDRQETQYF
TRBJ2-3 | 12 | TRBV12-5 | . | CASGFITDTQYF
TRBJ2-7 | 14 | TRBV6-5 | . | CAVSPDRGGYEQYF